These 22 T cell receptor beta chains originate from one sample sequenced in a study of vaccination and CD4 T cells after COVID-19. No antigen has been assigned to these receptors. Cultured CD4+ T cell DNA underwent sequencing with the Oncomine TCR Beta short-read assay. Via MiXCR, TCRdb re-called the PCR reads, giving one row per CDR3 protein. Of approximately 16,000 distinct CDR3 sequences listed, less than 30% are singletons. The treatment here: approximately 9-day PBMC culture with coronavirus spike peptide pools or control peptides (ViraFEST assay). Sequencing input: cultured CD4+ T cells from blood. Receptors were obtained from a human donor with COVID-19.

The CDR3 region has the DNA TGTGCCAGCAGCTTAGTGGGTGTCGGGGAGCTGTTTTTT. It encodes CASSLVGVGELFF. V gene TRBV7-9 combines with J gene TRBJ2-2, with D hard to call. The CDR3 covers 13 residues. With 1 base removed from V and 7 bases from J, the gap between germline ends came to 7 bases. Looked up from germline, CDR1 is SEHNR and CDR2 is FQNEAQ (reference sequence).

The rearrangement joins TRBV7-3 to TRBJ2-3; tentative D call: TRBD2 (6 bases). Trimming took off 5 bases at V and 2 bases at J, with 14 bases between the two ends. The germline CDR1 and CDR2 sequences are SGHTA and FQGTGA. CDR3 length: 15 residues. CDR3 region: CASSSTSLATDTQYF. The CDR3 DNA follows: TGTGCCAGCAGCAGTACTAGCTTGGCCACAGATACGCAGTATTTT.

This clonotype was found a few times. J is TRBJ2-3 and V is TRBV6-1, with TRBD2 matching 14 bases. There are 19 residues in the CDR3. Unmatched junction bases numbered 16, after V lost 5 bases and J lost 6 bases. Germline V lookup: CDR1 MNHNS, CDR2 SASEGT. CDR3 in DNA: TGTGCCAGCAGTCAGGGAGCCGGGACTAGCGGGGGCCGGAGGGATACGCAGTATTTT. This translates into CASSQGAGTSGGRRDTQYF.

This clonotype is labeled medium-sized. The chain carries TRBV24-1 and TRBJ2-2; possibly TRBD1 or TRBD2 for D (6 bases each). Between the trimmed V and J ends, which lost 6 bases and 2 bases, there was a span of 12 bases. Germline V CDR1 and CDR2: KGHDR, SFDVKD. The CDR3 is made up of 15 amino acids. CDR3 coding DNA: TGTGCCACCAGTAAGACGGGGGCAAACACCGGGGAGCTGTTTTTT. This sequence encodes CATSKTGANTGELFF.

CDR3 in DNA: TGCAGCGTTGCCCGGGACACCAATCAGCCCCAGCATTTT. This gives the protein CSVARDTNQPQHF. This chain links TRBV29-1 with TRBJ1-5, with a tentative D call TRBD1 (6 bases). CDR3 length: 13 amino acids. CDR1 is SQVTM and CDR2 is ANQGSEA in the germline V gene. V lost 4 bases to trimming and J lost 3 bases, with 10 bases between them. The whole variable domain, filled in from reference TRBV29-1 and TRBJ1-5, reads SAVISQKPSRDICQRGTSLTIQCQVDSQVTMMFWYRQQPGQSLTLIATANQGSEATYESGFVIDKFPISRPNLTFSTLTVSNMSPEDSSIYLCSVARDTNQPQHFGDGTRLSIL.

V usage is TRBV6-1 and J usage is TRBJ2-5, with D unclear. CDR1 is MNHNS and CDR2 is SASEGT in the germline V gene. The CDR3 sequence is 14 residues long. V lost 1 base and J lost 1, with 7 bases in between. CDR3 DNA: TGTGCCAGCAGTGAAGGGGCAGTCCAAGAGACCCAGTACTTC. This translates into CASSEGAVQETQYF.

This rearrangement joins TRBV11-2 to TRBJ2-5; 11 nucleotides align to TRBD2. This CDR3 is built from 17 residues. The J segment lost 3 bases and the V segment lost 6 bases, leaving 12 bases of the junction unmatched. CDR1 and CDR2 (germline): SGHAT, FQNNGV. The CDR3 reads CASRGGLGTSGEETQYF. In nucleotides, the CDR3 is TGTGCCAGCAGGGGCGGGCTGGGGACTAGCGGTGAAGAGACCCAGTACTTC.

The chain recombines TRBV27 with TRBJ2-2; D is ambiguous. Trimming stripped 3 bases from V and 2 bases from J, with 7 bases between. The CDR3 runs to 14 residues. CDR1 and CDR2 from the germline V gene are MNHEY and SMNVEV (reference sequence). For the CDR3, the DNA is TGTGCCAGCAGTTTGTTCAGAAACACCGGGGAGCTGTTTTTT. It is translated as CASSLFRNTGELFF.

CDR3 loop: CSARGALAYEQYF. Here the CDR3 DNA reads TGCAGTGCTAGAGGGGCCCTAGCCTACGAGCAGTACTTC. The genes are TRBV20-1 and TRBJ2-7; D unclear. The V end lost 1 base, the J end lost 2 bases, and 9 bases lay between the germline ends. This CDR3 contains 13 residues. Looked up from germline, CDR1 is DFQATT and CDR2 is SNEGSKA (reference sequence).

This clonotype ranks as medium-sized. V is TRBV20-1 and J is TRBJ1-5; maybe TRBD1 (5 bases). V lost 5 bases, J lost 1 base, and 21 bases lay in between. There are 17 residues in the CDR3. The germline CDR1 and CDR2 sequences are DFQATT and SNEGSKA (reference sequence). This chain's CDR3 is CSAQYQGNFLSNQPQHF. Here the CDR3 DNA reads TGCAGTGCTCAGTACCAGGGAAATTTCTTAAGCAATCAGCCCCAGCATTTT.

This clonotype showed up just a few times. This chain links TRBV11-2 with TRBJ2-7; TRBD2 agrees at 10 bases. This CDR3 comprises 14 residues. Germline V gene sequence: CDR1 SGHAT, CDR2 FQNNGV. The J segment lost 2 bases and the V segment lost 5 bases, leaving 3 bases of the junction unmatched. Written as DNA, the CDR3 is TGTGCCAGCAGCGTAAGCGGGGGGGCCTACGAGCAGTACTTC. Protein product: CASSVSGGAYEQYF. The full variable domain, in which reference TRBV11-2 and TRBJ2-7 provide the parts outside the CDR3, is EAGVAQSPRYKIIEKRQSVAFWCNPISGHATLYWYQQILGQGPKLLIQFQNNGVVDDSQLPKDRFSAERLKGVDSTLKIQPAKLEDSAVYLCASSVSGGAYEQYFGPGTRLTVT.

This clonotype was detected a few times. V gene TRBV20-1 combines with J gene TRBJ1-5; TRBD1 is a possible D gene (5 bases). The CDR3 has 15 amino acids. Trimming removed 3 bases at V and 4 bases at J, with 16 bases between. The germline gives CDR1 DFQATT, CDR2 SNEGSKA (reference sequence). Here the CDR3 reads CSARAAGRINQPQHF. The CDR3 DNA sequence: TGCAGTGCTAGGGCGGCAGGGAGGATAAATCAGCCCCAGCATTTT.

V and J are TRBV20-1 and TRBJ1-6; D perhaps matches TRBD1 (5 bases). The V end lost 6 bases, the J end lost 7 bases, and 10 bases lay between the germline ends. CDR1 DFQATT and CDR2 SNEGSKA come from the germline V gene (reference sequence). The length of the CDR3 is 12 residues. CDR3 DNA sequence: TGCAGTGCCCGGGGGGGGAATTCACCCCTCCACTTT. It codes for CSARGGNSPLHF.

The table lists this clonotype with a few counts. This chain links TRBV20-1 with TRBJ2-3; 14 nucleotides match TRBD2. Germline CDR1 and CDR2: DFQATT and SNEGSKA (reference sequence). The V segment lost 3 bases and the J segment 3 bases; nucleotides outside the gene matches: 5. The CDR3 spans 16 residues. As DNA, the CDR3 is TGCAGTGCTAGCGGGGGACTAGCGGGGGTAACAGATACGCAGTATTTT. Translated, it gives CSASGGLAGVTDTQYF.

This clonotype showed up just a few times. The J gene is TRBJ2-3, the V gene TRBV7-9; a weak D match, TRBD2 (7 bases). Trimming cost V 5 bases and J 6 bases, with 21 bases left between them. Germline V gene lookup returns CDR1 SEHNR and CDR2 FQNEAQ (reference sequence). The CDR3 is 16 residues long. The CDR3: CASSPRGGAGGDTQYF. The CDR3 coding sequence is TGTGCCAGCAGCCCACGCGGGGGCGCGGGCGGTGATACGCAGTATTTT.

The rearrangement links TRBV5-1 to TRBJ1-2; weak D call: TRBD1 (6 bases). Germline V gene data show CDR1 as SGHRS and CDR2 as YFSETQ. Deletions cut 4 bases from V and 2 bases from J, with 12 bases between. The length of the CDR3 is 14 residues. The DNA for the CDR3 is TGCGCCAGCAGCCCAGGGGTGATCAACTATGGCTACACCTTC. It translates to CASSPGVINYGYTF.

The chain carries TRBV11-3 and TRBJ2-5; TRBD1 matches at 11 bases. The CDR3 has 14 residues. The V and J ends lost 5 bases and 5 bases, in that order; junction bases with no gene match: 4. Per the germline V gene, CDR1 is SGHNT and CDR2 is YENEEA. CDR3 DNA: TGTGCCAGCAGCCGGGGACAGGGGGTCGAGACCCAGTACTTC. As protein: CASSRGQGVETQYF.

This clonotype was picked up a small number of times. V gene TRBV19 combines with J gene TRBJ1-5, with D possibly being TRBD1 (5 bases). CDR1 and CDR2 (germline): LNHDA, SQIVND (reference sequence). This CDR3 has 15 residues. V lost 7 bases, J lost 6 bases, and 19 bases lay in between. CDR3 loop: CASIHLAGDGQPQHF. CDR3 coding DNA: TGTGCCAGTATTCATCTTGCGGGGGATGGTCAGCCCCAGCATTTT.

This clonotype appeared a few times. V is TRBV20-1 and J is TRBJ2-7, with D possibly called TRBD1 or TRBD2 (6 bases each). Germline V lookup: CDR1 DFQATT, CDR2 SNEGSKA (reference sequence). This CDR3 has 15 amino acids. V dropped 6 bases and J dropped 3 bases, with 21 bases sitting between them. CDR3 DNA: TGCAGTGCCGCTCTGGGGGGCGGAGCCAACTACGAGCAGTACTTC. It yields the protein CSAALGGGANYEQYF.

Note on this clonotype: At one boundary the junction diverges from the germline segment, which might be a read error. The V call is TRBV7-9, the J call TRBJ1-2; D not resolved. The CDR3 runs to 14 residues. In germline, CDR1 is SEHNR, CDR2 FQNEAQ (reference sequence). The CDR3 is CASTLTGYPDGYTF. The CDR3 nucleotides are TGTGCCAGCACCTTAACTGGCTACCCAGATGGCTACACCTTC. Complete variable domain (other parts from reference TRBV7-9 and TRBJ1-2): DTGVSQNPRHKITKRGQNVTFRCDPISEHNRLYWYRQTLGQGPEFLTYFQNEAQLEKSRLLSDRFSAERPKGSFSTLEIQRTEQGDSAMYLCASTLTGYPDGYTFGSGTRLTVV.

By share, this clonotype counts as medium-sized. V and J are TRBV7-2 and TRBJ1-6, with D unresolved. The CDR3 has 14 residues. Germline loops: CDR1 SGHTA, CDR2 FQGNSA. V lost 2 bases, J lost 7 bases, and 9 bases lay in between. For the CDR3, the DNA is TGTGCCAGCAGCTTAAGGTCCGGGAATTCACCCCTCCACTTT. Amino acid sequence: CASSLRSGNSPLHF.

V and J are TRBV18 and TRBJ1-1; D is ambiguous. Between the trimmed V and J ends, which lost 3 bases and 0 bases, there was a span of 11 bases. The germline CDR1 and CDR2 sequences are KGHSH and LQKENI. This CDR3 contains 15 residues. The CDR3 is CASSPVFGMNTEAFF. The CDR3 DNA is TGTGCCAGCTCACCTGTCTTCGGTATGAACACTGAAGCTTTCTTT.